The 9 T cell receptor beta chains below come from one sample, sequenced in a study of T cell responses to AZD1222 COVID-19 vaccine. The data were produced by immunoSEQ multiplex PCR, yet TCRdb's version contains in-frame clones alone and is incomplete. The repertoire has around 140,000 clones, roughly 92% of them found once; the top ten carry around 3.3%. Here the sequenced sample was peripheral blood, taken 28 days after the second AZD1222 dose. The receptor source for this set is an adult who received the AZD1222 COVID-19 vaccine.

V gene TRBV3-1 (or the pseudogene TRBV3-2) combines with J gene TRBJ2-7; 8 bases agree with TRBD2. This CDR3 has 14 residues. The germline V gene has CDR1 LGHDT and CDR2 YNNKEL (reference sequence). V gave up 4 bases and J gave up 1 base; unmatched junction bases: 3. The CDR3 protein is CASSRAGESYEQYF. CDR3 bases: TGTGCCAGCAGCCGAGCGGGAGAGTCCTACGAGCAGTACTTC.

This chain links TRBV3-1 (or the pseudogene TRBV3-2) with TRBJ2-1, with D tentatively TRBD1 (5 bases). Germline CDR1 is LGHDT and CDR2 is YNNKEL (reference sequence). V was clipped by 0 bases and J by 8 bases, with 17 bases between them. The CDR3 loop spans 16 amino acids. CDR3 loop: CASSQESLVGAYEQFF. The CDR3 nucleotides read TGTGCCAGCAGCCAAGAATCGCTAGTAGGGGCGTATGAGCAGTTCTTC.

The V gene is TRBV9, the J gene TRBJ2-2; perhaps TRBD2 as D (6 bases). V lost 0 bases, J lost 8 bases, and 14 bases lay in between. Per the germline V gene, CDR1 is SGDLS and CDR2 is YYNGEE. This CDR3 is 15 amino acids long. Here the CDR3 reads CASSVEGGTEGELFF. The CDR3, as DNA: TGTGCCAGCAGCGTAGAAGGAGGGACGGAAGGGGAGCTGTTTTTT.

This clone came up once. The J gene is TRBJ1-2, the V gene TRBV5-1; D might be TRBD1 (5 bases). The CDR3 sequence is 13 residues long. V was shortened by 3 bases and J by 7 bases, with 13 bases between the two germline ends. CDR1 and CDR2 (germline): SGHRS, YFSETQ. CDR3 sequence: CASSSSGRGGYTF. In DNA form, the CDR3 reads TGCGCCAGCAGCTCTTCAGGGAGAGGTGGCTACACCTTC.

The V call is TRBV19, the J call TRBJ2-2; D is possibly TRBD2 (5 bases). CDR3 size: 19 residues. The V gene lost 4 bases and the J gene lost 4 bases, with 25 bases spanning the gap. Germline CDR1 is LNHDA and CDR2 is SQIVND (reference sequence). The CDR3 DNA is TGTGCCAGTAGTACCTTGGGCCTTGGGGAGACTCGGAGCACCGGGGAGCTGTTTTTT. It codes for CASSTLGLGETRSTGELFF.

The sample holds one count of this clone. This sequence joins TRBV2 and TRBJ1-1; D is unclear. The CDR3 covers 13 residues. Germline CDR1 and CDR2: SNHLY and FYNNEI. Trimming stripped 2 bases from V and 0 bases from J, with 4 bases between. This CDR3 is CASSEQLNTEAFF. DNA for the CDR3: TGTGCCAGCAGTGAACAGCTGAACACTGAAGCTTTCTTT. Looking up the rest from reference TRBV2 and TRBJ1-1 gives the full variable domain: EPEVTQTPSHQVTQMGQEVILRCVPISNHLYFYWYRQILGQKVEFLVSFYNNEISEKSEIFDDQFSVERPDGSNFTLKIRSTKLEDSAMYFCASSEQLNTEAFFGQGTRLTVV.

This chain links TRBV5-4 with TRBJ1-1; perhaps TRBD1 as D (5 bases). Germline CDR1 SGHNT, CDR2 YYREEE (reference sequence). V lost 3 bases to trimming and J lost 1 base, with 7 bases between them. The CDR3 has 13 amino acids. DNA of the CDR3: TGTGCCAGCAGCTACGACAGGAACACTGAAGCTTTCTTT. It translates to CASSYDRNTEAFF.

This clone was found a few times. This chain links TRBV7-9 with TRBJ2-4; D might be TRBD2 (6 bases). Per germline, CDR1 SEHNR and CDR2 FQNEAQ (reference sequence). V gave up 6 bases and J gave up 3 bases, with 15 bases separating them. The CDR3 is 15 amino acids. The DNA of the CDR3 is TGTGCCAGCAGTGCTAAGGGACTGCACAAAAACATTCAGTACTTC. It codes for CASSAKGLHKNIQYF.

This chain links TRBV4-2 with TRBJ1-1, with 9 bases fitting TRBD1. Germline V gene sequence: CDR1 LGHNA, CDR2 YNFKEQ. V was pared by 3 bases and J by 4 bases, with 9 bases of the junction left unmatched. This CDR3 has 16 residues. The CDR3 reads CASSQDTGGVGTEAFF. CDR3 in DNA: TGTGCCAGCAGCCAGGACACAGGGGGCGTGGGCACTGAAGCTTTCTTT.